This T cell receptor (beta chain) derives from a study of vaccination and CD4 T cells after COVID-19 (dated by TCRdb to 2021 to 2024). Concerning the study at large: Convalescent patients had a positive SARS-CoV-2 result on nasal swab PCR, and of these patients, some ten had mild disease and one had severe disease. Two doses of either the Pfizer-BioNTech BNT162b2 vaccine (n=8) or the Moderna mRNA-1273 vaccine (n=2) were administered to participants. The spike-specific CD4+ TCR repertoire was compared before and after mRNA vaccination in ten to eleven COVID-19 convalescent patients and a handful of infection-naive healthy vaccine recipients. The cultures were stimulated with overlapping spike peptide pools from SARS-CoV-2 and from the common cold coronaviruses HCoV-NL63, HCoV-OC43 and HCoV-229E. The convalescent cohort included six males and four females, with two Hispanic individuals, seven Caucasians, two Asians and one multiracial person. The time from the second vaccine dose to post-vaccine blood sampling had a median of roughly 72 days and ranged from about 14 to 250 days. Post-COVID blood samples were collected from convalescent patients a median of around 100 days after diagnosis, with a range of roughly 35 to 161 days. Control cultures used a CEFX viral epitope pool as positive control, an HIV-1 Nef peptide pool as negative control, or no peptide. The full study reports these points: An increase in the median number of SARS-CoV-2-reactive clonotypes from 20 to 25 after infection to about 39 after vaccination was observed, but the change was not found to be significant. The study included relatively few convalescent patients and did not analyze early timepoints after natural infection. Of the vaccine-specific clones found in convalescent patients, nearly all (304 of 307) were mono-reactive for SARS-CoV-2 spike instead of being cross-reactive with common cold coronaviruses. Among convalescent patients, a median about 90% of the SARS-CoV-2-reactive clones seen after vaccination appeared only after vaccination, which suggests priming specific to the vaccine.

Sample treatment or condition, as interpreted from the label and publication: approximately 9-day PBMC culture with coronavirus spike peptide pools or control peptides (ViraFEST assay). To expand antigen-specific T cells with peptide pools and then pick out the expanded clonotypes through TCR sequencing, the study relied on the ViraFEST assay. The positive SARS-CoV-2 PCR tests of the convalescent patients were dated from March to December 2020, before the Alpha, Beta and Delta variants emerged in the United States. Roughly 2.1 million PBMCs per well were cultured in IMDM with roughly 4.8% human AB serum and about 9.2 IU/ml IL-2, plus 10 ug/ml peptide pools. Half of the culture medium was replaced with fresh IL-2-containing medium on days 3 and 7. Once the cells had been in culture for ten to eleven days, the EasySep CD4+ T cell isolation kit was used to isolate CD4+ T cells by negative selection. Ficoll-Paque Plus gradient centrifugation was used to isolate PBMCs from whole blood, and the isolated PBMCs were then either used fresh or cryopreserved at -140C. Culture conditions were generally each tested in triplicate wells.

Receptor libraries were prepared by PCR. TCR sequencing of DNA from cultured CD4+ T cells used the Oncomine TCR Beta short-read assay at the Johns Hopkins FTIC core. The QIAamp micro DNA kit was used to extract genomic DNA from the cultured CD4+ T cells. The Oncomine TCR Beta libraries from cultured CD4+ T cells were pooled using unique dual indexes and then sequenced on an Illumina iSeq 100. Under the source paper's analysis protocol: Non-productive sequences were removed, and CDR3s not starting with C, not ending with F or W, or shorter than 7 amino acids were discarded. The MANAFEST web application identified antigen-specific clonotypes by comparing peptide-stimulated wells against reference wells and other culture wells. Positive clones required FDR below 0.05, an odds ratio above 5, and productive frequency above 0.1% in at least two of three replicate wells. Cross-reactive clonotypes were defined as significantly expanded in both SARS-CoV-2 spike wells and at least one common cold coronavirus spike condition. CDR3 homology was assessed with Levenshtein distances (stringdist) and unrooted phylogenetic trees (ape) in R version 3.6.1. TCRdb reworked the public reads: Q25 trimming with fastp, MiXCR clone assembly, productive beta chains retained. Rows are combined by CDR3 protein, so each entry shows the most common genes and DNA. TCRdb, not the original authors, processed these V and J calls. For this sample there are 20,000 to 30,000 distinct CDR3 sequences; under 70% appear just once. The ten largest clones capture under 6.5% of the sample.

Trimming takes 4 bases from V and 4 bases from J, and the germline ends sit 16 bases apart. The CDR3 contains 16 residues, cysteine and phenylalanine counted. Only the CDR3 DNA stays, 48 bases, in frame from base 1. The germline V gene sets CDR1 to KGHDR and CDR2 to SFDVKD. Concerning this clonotype itself: Its antigen is not yet known. Base-call qualities are not available, and no considerably larger clone is one nucleotide away.

Material for sequencing was CD4+ T cells from blood, cultured in vitro. The receptor's source is a human donor who had recovered from COVID-19. Here the chain combines TRBV24-1 and TRBJ2-1, and TRBD1 may be the D gene, going by 6 matching bases. The sequenced DNA: TGTGCCACCAGTGACCATGCTAACAGGGATTACAATGAGCAGTTCTTC. Translated, it gives CATSDHANRDYNEQFF.